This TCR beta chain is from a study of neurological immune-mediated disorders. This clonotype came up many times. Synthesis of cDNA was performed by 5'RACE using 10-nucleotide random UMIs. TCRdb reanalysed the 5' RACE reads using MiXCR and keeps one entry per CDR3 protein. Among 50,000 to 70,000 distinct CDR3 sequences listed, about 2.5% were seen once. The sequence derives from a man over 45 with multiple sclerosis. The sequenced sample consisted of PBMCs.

CDR3 loop: CASSPLTSGGQYGELFF. DNA of the CDR3: TGTGCCAGCAGCCCGCTGACTAGCGGGGGGCAGTACGGGGAGCTGTTTTTT. V and J are TRBV5-6 and TRBJ2-2; 13 nucleotides line up with TRBD2. CDR1 SGHDT and CDR2 YYEEEE come from the germline V gene. The CDR3 has 17 residues. The trim removed 4 bases at V and 7 bases at J, leaving 10 bases unmatched.